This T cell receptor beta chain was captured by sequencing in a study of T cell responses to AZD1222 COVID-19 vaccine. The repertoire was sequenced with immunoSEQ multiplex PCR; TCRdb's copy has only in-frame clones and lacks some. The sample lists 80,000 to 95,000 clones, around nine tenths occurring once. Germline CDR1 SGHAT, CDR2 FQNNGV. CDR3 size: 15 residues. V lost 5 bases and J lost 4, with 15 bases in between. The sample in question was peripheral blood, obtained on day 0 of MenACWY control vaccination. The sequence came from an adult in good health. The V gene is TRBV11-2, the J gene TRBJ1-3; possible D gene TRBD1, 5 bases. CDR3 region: CASSGDGTLGNTIYF. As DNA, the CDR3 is TGTGCCAGCAGCGGGGACGGGACGCTGGGAAACACCATATATTTT.